The 32 T cell receptor beta chains reported below all come from one sample, sequenced in a study of beta chain features in type 1 diabetes. Investigators reverse transcribed all isolated RNA, so they sequenced expressed TCRB transcripts. Using immunoSEQ multiplex PCR, the repertoire was profiled, and TCRdb retains in-frame clones only, with some absent. The sample has 850,000 to 900,000 clones, around a sixth seen once. Sequencing used naive CD4+ T cells from blood. The receptors come from a woman under 30 in good health.

This clone was found a few times. This chain joins TRBV28 and TRBJ2-1; D unclear. Germline V CDR1 and CDR2: MDHEN, SYDVKM. The CDR3 has 12 residues. Trimming shortened V by 7 bases and J by 1 base, and 5 bases separated the two germline ends. CDR3: CASMESYNEQFF. The CDR3 bases are TGTGCCAGCATGGAGTCCTACAATGAGCAGTTCTTC.

This clone has only a few counts. The chain joins TRBV7-2 to TRBJ2-7; the D gene is possibly TRBD2 (6 bases). Germline V lookup: CDR1 SGHTA, CDR2 FQGNSA. The ends were cut back, 5 bases at V and 2 bases at J, with 16 bases in the middle. The CDR3 loop spans 15 amino acids. CDR3 bases: TGTGCCAGCAGCGGAGCTGGGCCGGGGGCCTACGAGCAGTACTTC. It codes for CASSGAGPGAYEQYF.

The chain recombines TRBV19 with TRBJ2-1; D assignment may be TRBD1 or TRBD2 (5 bases each). The CDR3 is 15 amino acids. Germline V gene data show CDR1 as LNHDA and CDR2 as SQIVND (reference sequence). The ends were cut back, 9 bases at V and 5 bases at J, with 20 bases in the middle. DNA of the CDR3: TGTGCCAGCGCCGACAAGGGACGGCTTAACAATGAGCAGTTCTTC. This translates into CASADKGRLNNEQFF.

This clone has just a few counts. The chain joins TRBV5-1 to TRBJ2-3; D not certain. V lost 2 bases and J lost 1, with 8 bases in between. The CDR3 has 14 residues. Germline V gene lookup returns CDR1 SGHRS and CDR2 YFSETQ. CDR3 sequence (DNA): TGCGCCAGCAGCTTACTTCAGGGCACAGATACGCAGTATTTT. Translated: CASSLLQGTDTQYF.

A few counts support this clone. V usage is TRBV28 and J usage is TRBJ2-4; no firm D call. CDR1 MDHEN and CDR2 SYDVKM come from the germline V gene. The CDR3 runs to 14 residues. The ends were cut back, 6 bases at V and 2 bases at J, with 11 bases in the middle. In DNA form, the CDR3 reads TGTGCCAGCAGCGAGACCGGGTCCAAAAACATTCAGTACTTC. Translated, it gives CASSETGSKNIQYF.

In this sample, this clone turned up a few times. The J gene is TRBJ2-5, the V gene TRBV2; TRBD2 might be the D (5 bases). Germline V gives CDR1 SNHLY, CDR2 FYNNEI. The CDR3 is 15 amino acids. Trimming pared 2 bases from V and 0 bases from J, leaving 10 bases between. The CDR3 region has the DNA TGTGCCAGCAGTGAAAACGAGGGTCACCAAGAGACCCAGTACTTC. Its protein product is CASSENEGHQETQYF.

The chain has TRBV4-2 and TRBJ2-1; 7 bases match TRBD2. CDR1 and CDR2 (germline): LGHNA, YNFKEQ. The CDR3 is made up of 15 amino acids. The ends lost 1 base at V and 8 bases at J; junction bases unmatched: 8. This chain's CDR3 is CASSQALTSTYEQFF. CDR3 coding DNA: TGTGCCAGCAGCCAAGCCCTGACTAGCACCTATGAGCAGTTCTTC.

As concerns this clone: Other nucleotide sequences in the sample specify the same CDR3. V is TRBV7-2 and J is TRBJ1-1; the D is unclear. The CDR3 has 14 residues. Trimming took 1 base from V and 2 from J, leaving 8 bases between them. Germline CDR1 is SGHTA and CDR2 is FQGNSA. CDR3 nucleotide sequence: TGTGCCAGCAGCTTAGGACCGGCCAACACTGAAGCTTTCTTT. Translated: CASSLGPANTEAFF.

This clone was observed a few times. The chain is built from TRBV28 and TRBJ2-7, with D possibly matching TRBD1 (5 bases). Germline V gene lookup returns CDR1 MDHEN and CDR2 SYDVKM. This CDR3 region has 13 residues. Deletions cut 10 bases from V and 1 base from J, with 14 bases between. CDR3 sequence: CATVQGSSYEQYF. The CDR3 nucleotides read TGTGCCACCGTGCAGGGATCTTCCTACGAGCAGTACTTC.

V is TRBV7-6 and J is TRBJ2-2; no reliable D call. The CDR3 sequence is 18 residues long. V dropped 5 bases and J dropped 1 base, with 20 bases sitting between them. Germline loops: CDR1 SGHVS, CDR2 FNYEAQ. This CDR3 is CASSHGLFSLQNTGELFF. As DNA, the CDR3 is TGTGCCAGCAGCCACGGGCTCTTCTCGCTTCAGAACACCGGGGAGCTGTTTTTT.

This sequence joins TRBV9 and TRBJ1-2; D uncertain. The germline gives CDR1 SGDLS, CDR2 YYNGEE. The V end was cut by 2 bases, the J end by 0 bases, with 11 bases between. The CDR3 has 15 amino acids. The CDR3 loop reads CASSVDSLANYGYTF. The CDR3 nucleotides read TGTGCCAGCAGCGTCGACTCACTAGCTAACTATGGCTACACCTTC.

Written as DNA, the CDR3 is TGCGCCAGCAGCCTAGGCGGGACGTACGAGCAGTACTTC. It encodes CASSLGGTYEQYF. The chain is built from TRBV5-1 and TRBJ2-5; D is possibly TRBD2 (6 bases). The DNA end is more similar to TRBJ2-7, so the J call may be wrong. Per germline, CDR1 SGHRS and CDR2 YFSETQ. The CDR3 totals 13 residues.

This chain links TRBV9 with TRBJ1-2; D uncertain. This CDR3 region has 11 residues. The germline CDR1 and CDR2 sequences are SGDLS and YYNGEE. Deletions cut 4 bases from V and 7 bases from J, with 8 bases between. The CDR3 DNA follows: TGTGCCAGCAGCTTCGGCTCTGGCTACACCTTC. Amino acid sequence: CASSFGSGYTF.

This clone has just one count. Different DNA sequences within this sample yield the same CDR3. This rearrangement joins TRBV28 to TRBJ1-2; 9 bases align to TRBD1. V gave up 4 bases and J gave up 4 bases; unmatched junction bases: 7. Germline CDR1 reads MDHEN; CDR2 reads SYDVKM. The CDR3 consists of 15 residues. The CDR3 DNA reads TGTGCCAGCAGTTCCGGACAGGGGAGTTCCTATGGCTACACCTTC. As protein: CASSSGQGSSYGYTF.

This chain connects TRBV10-3 to TRBJ1-2, with 7 positions matching TRBD1. The V segment lost 9 bases and the J segment 4 bases; nucleotides outside the gene matches: 8. The CDR3 has 13 amino acids. Germline lookup yields CDR1 ENHRY and CDR2 SYGVKD. The CDR3: CAITGEASYGYTF. The CDR3 DNA reads as TGTGCCATTACAGGGGAAGCGAGCTATGGCTACACCTTC.

This clone was counted between two and nine times. The V and J genes are TRBV7-9 and TRBJ2-7; 9 positions match TRBD2. CDR1 and CDR2 (germline): SEHNR, FQNEAQ (reference sequence). The CDR3 covers 17 residues. Losses at the gene ends were 4 bases for V and 4 bases for J; bases not matched to a gene: 14. CDR3 in amino acids: CASSSLGGRASPYEQYF. CDR3 nucleotide sequence: TGTGCCAGCAGCTCCCTAGGCGGGAGGGCTTCCCCGTACGAGCAGTACTTC.

This clone appeared a few times. The chain is built from TRBV7-2 and TRBJ1-2, with D perhaps TRBD1 (6 bases). V was clipped by 5 bases and J by 6 bases, with 19 bases between them. In germline, CDR1 is SGHTA, CDR2 FQGNSA. The CDR3 contains 15 residues. The CDR3 loop is CASSVSRGAHNGYTF. As DNA, the CDR3 is TGTGCCAGCAGCGTATCACGGGGGGCGCATAATGGCTACACCTTC. The full variable domain, its missing parts supplied by reference TRBV7-2 and TRBJ1-2, is GAGVSQSPSNKVTEKGKDVELRCDPISGHTALYWYRQSLGQGLEFLIYFQGNSAPDKSGLPSDRFSAERTGGSVSTLTIQRTQQEDSAVYLCASSVSRGAHNGYTFGSGTRLTVV.

This chain connects TRBV6-5 to TRBJ2-3, with D possibly being TRBD2 (7 bases). Germline CDR1 reads MNHEY; CDR2 reads SVGAGI. Trimming took off 2 bases at V and 5 bases at J, with 11 bases between the two ends. The CDR3 loop spans 14 amino acids. The CDR3: CASSYQGRGDTQYF. For the CDR3, the DNA is TGTGCCAGCAGTTACCAGGGGAGGGGAGATACGCAGTATTTT.

This clone was recorded a few times. CDR3 DNA: TGCGCCAGCAGCTTGGTTACGGGGTCTTACGAGCAGTACTTC. It is translated as CASSLVTGSYEQYF. The genes are TRBV5-1 and TRBJ2-7; the D gene is possibly TRBD2 (5 bases). Germline lookup yields CDR1 SGHRS and CDR2 YFSETQ. The CDR3 consists of 14 residues. Trimming left V 0 bases short and J 4 bases short, with 11 bases between.

The V call is TRBV6-6, the J call TRBJ2-5; D is uncertain. Germline V gene lookup returns CDR1 MNHNY and CDR2 SVGAGI (reference sequence). The CDR3 spans 12 residues. Between the trimmed V and J ends, which lost 8 bases and 5 bases, there was a span of 12 bases. This CDR3 reads CASRSLAETQYF. The CDR3 DNA reads TGTGCCAGCCGGTCACTCGCGGAGACCCAGTACTTC.

The chain couples TRBV7-9 to TRBJ2-1, with 8 bases fitting TRBD2. Germline V CDR1 and CDR2: SEHNR, FQNEAQ (reference sequence). V shed 3 bases, J shed 6 bases, and the junction held 7 bases outside the gene matches. This CDR3 spans 15 amino acids. In DNA form, the CDR3 reads TGTGCCAGCAGCTTCAGCGGGGGTAGGATCAATGAGCAGTTCTTC. Residues: CASSFSGGRINEQFF.

On this clone itself: Distinct nucleotide sequences in the sample also encode this CDR3. J is TRBJ1-4 and V is TRBV2, with D possibly matching TRBD1 (5 bases). The CDR3 is made up of 18 amino acids. Germline CDR1 SNHLY, CDR2 FYNNEI. Trimming shortened V by 3 bases and J by 6 bases, and 23 bases separated the two germline ends. The CDR3: CASSDAQHAGRWDEKLFF. As DNA, the CDR3 is TGTGCCAGCAGTGACGCCCAACATGCAGGGAGGTGGGATGAAAAACTGTTTTTT.

This clone was picked up a small number of times. The gene calls are TRBV29-1 and TRBJ2-2, with a weak D call TRBD1 (6 bases). The germline V gene encodes CDR1 SQVTM and CDR2 ANQGSEA. Trimming removed 3 bases at V and 9 bases at J, with 14 bases between. The CDR3 is 13 amino acids. CDR3 amino acids: CSVDLGQGRELFF. The CDR3, as DNA: TGCAGCGTTGATCTAGGGCAGGGGAGGGAGCTGTTTTTT.

This clone was found a few times. V usage is TRBV5-1 and J usage is TRBJ2-1; TRBD2 matches 14 bases. V gave up 5 bases and J gave up 7 bases; unmatched junction bases: 8. The germline CDR1 and CDR2 sequences are SGHRS and YFSETQ. The CDR3 is made up of 16 amino acids. The CDR3 region has the DNA TGCGCCAGCAGACCCGGGACTAGCGGGAGATCTAATGAGCAGTTCTTC. This encodes CASRPGTSGRSNEQFF. Full variable domain (outside the CDR3, taken from reference TRBV5-1 and TRBJ2-1): KAGVTQTPRYLIKTRGQQVTLSCSPISGHRSVSWYQQTPGQGLQFLFEYFSETQRNKGNFPGRFSGRQFSNSRSEMNVSTLELGDSALYLCASRPGTSGRSNEQFFGPGTRLTVL.

The rearrangement uses TRBV5-1 and TRBJ2-3; D possibly uses TRBD1 or TRBD2 (5 bases each). CDR1 and CDR2 (germline): SGHRS, YFSETQ. This CDR3 contains 13 residues. Trimming stripped 1 base from V and 5 bases from J, with 8 bases between. The CDR3 sequence is CASSLLGEDTQYF. CDR3 bases: TGCGCCAGCAGCTTGTTGGGGGAAGATACGCAGTATTTT.

V gene TRBV6-1 combines with J gene TRBJ1-1; TRBD1 is a possible D gene (5 bases). The germline V and J ends were trimmed by 1 base and 10 bases, with 19 bases remaining between them. This CDR3 contains 15 residues. Germline V CDR1 and CDR2: MNHNS, SASEGT. CDR3 sequence: CASSEESGRAYGAFF. CDR3 nucleotides: TGTGCCAGCAGTGAAGAAAGTGGCAGGGCTTATGGAGCTTTCTTT.

This chain uses TRBV19 with TRBJ1-5; weak D call: TRBD1 (6 bases). Trimming removed 7 bases from V and 8 bases from J, with 15 bases in between. The length of the CDR3 is 13 residues. Germline lookup yields CDR1 LNHDA and CDR2 SQIVND (reference sequence). This chain's CDR3 is CASTRWGQEPQHF. The CDR3 DNA follows: TGTGCCAGTACCCGTTGGGGGCAGGAGCCCCAGCATTTT.

The chain combines TRBV5-1 with TRBJ2-5; either TRBD1 or TRBD2 may fit D (5 bases each). The germline V and J ends were trimmed by 7 bases and 5 bases, with 12 bases remaining between them. CDR1 and CDR2 (germline): SGHRS, YFSETQ. This CDR3 region has 12 residues. As DNA, the CDR3 is TGCGCCAGCTGGGACGCCGGGGAGACCCAGTACTTC. It specifies CASWDAGETQYF.

This clone turned up a few times. This chain connects TRBV5-8 to TRBJ1-2; no clear D gene. Germline assignment: CDR1 SGHTS and CDR2 YDEGEE. The CDR3 length is 13 residues. V lost 1 base and J lost 2, with 6 bases in between. The CDR3 sequence is CASSLWGNYGYTF. The CDR3 nucleotides read TGTGCCAGCAGCTTGTGGGGAAACTATGGCTACACCTTC.

V gene TRBV9 combines with J gene TRBJ2-1; D uncertain. The CDR3 is 16 amino acids. Germline CDR1 is SGDLS and CDR2 is YYNGEE. V dropped 0 bases and J dropped 4 bases, with 14 bases sitting between them. This CDR3 reads CASSVDVFGGYNEQFF. Here the CDR3 DNA reads TGTGCCAGCAGCGTAGATGTTTTCGGTGGTTACAATGAGCAGTTCTTC.

V gene TRBV20-1 combines with J gene TRBJ1-1, with unresolved D. Deletions cut 2 bases from V and 3 bases from J, with 4 bases between. The CDR3 covers 11 residues. Looked up from germline, CDR1 is DFQATT and CDR2 is SNEGSKA (reference sequence). CDR3: CSARPYTEAFF. For the CDR3, the DNA is TGCAGTGCTAGACCGTACACTGAAGCTTTCTTT.

This chain connects TRBV7-3 to TRBJ2-1, with D maybe TRBD1 (6 bases). There are 13 residues in the CDR3. Germline CDR1 SGHTA, CDR2 FQGTGA. Deletions cut 6 bases from V and 6 bases from J, with 12 bases between. The CDR3 spells CASRQGQTNEQFF. The CDR3 DNA follows: TGTGCCAGCAGACAAGGACAGACCAATGAGCAGTTCTTC. Complete variable domain (other parts from reference TRBV7-3 and TRBJ2-1): GAGVSQTPSNKVTEKGKYVELRCDPISGHTALYWYRQSLGQGPEFLIYFQGTGAADDSGLPNDRFFAVRPEGSVSTLKIQRTERGDSAVYLCASRQGQTNEQFFGPGTRLTVL.